What follows are 7 T cell receptor beta chains derived from one specimen sequenced in a study of early T cells in non-severe SARS-CoV-2 infection. TCRdb redid the calling of the 5' RACE reads with MiXCR, one entry per CDR3 protein. The sample carries about 59,000 distinct CDR3 sequences, under 14% recorded once. The sequencing input was whole blood. Receptors were obtained from an adult who was a healthcare worker with PCR-confirmed SARS-CoV-2 infection or an uninfected control (not recorded which).

This clonotype was seen many times. This chain links TRBV12-3 or TRBV12-4 with TRBJ2-5; 10 bases map to TRBD2. The CDR3 sequence is 14 residues long. Trimming cost V 6 bases and J 7 bases; bases outside gene matches: 8. Here the CDR3 DNA reads TGTGCCAGCAGACCAGGGACTAGCGCGGGGACCCAGTACTTC. Its protein is CASRPGTSAGTQYF.

The CDR3 here is CASGTGGFQETQYF. The CDR3 region has the DNA TGTGCATCCGGGACAGGGGGCTTCCAAGAGACCCAGTACTTC. The rearrangement links TRBV5-5 to TRBJ2-5; 12 nucleotides agree with TRBD1. This CDR3 spans 14 amino acids. Germline-derived CDR1 and CDR2 are SGHKS and YYEKEE (reference sequence).

By share, this clonotype counts as medium-sized (0.01 to 0.1%). This chain joins TRBV7-9 and TRBJ2-7; no definite D call. This CDR3 is built from 12 residues. Germline values: CDR1 SEHNR, CDR2 FQNEAQ (reference sequence). V lost 5 bases to trimming and J lost 9 bases, with 14 bases between them. This CDR3 is CASSLDPGGQYF. The CDR3 DNA sequence: TGTGCCAGCAGCCTCGACCCGGGCGGGCAGTACTTC.

The table lists this clonotype with a few counts. The rearrangement links TRBV5-1 to TRBJ1-2; D gene uncertain. This CDR3 spans 13 amino acids. Trimming removed 0 bases at V and 8 bases at J, with 11 bases between. The V gene's germline CDR1 is SGHRS and CDR2 YFSETQ. CDR3 sequence: CASSLDRAEGYTF. DNA for the CDR3: TGCGCCAGCAGCTTGGACCGGGCAGAAGGCTACACCTTC.

This clonotype was picked up many times. The chain links TRBV5-1 to TRBJ2-5, with 9 bases fitting TRBD1. The V gene end was trimmed by 4 bases and the J gene end by 2 bases; junction bases not matched to a gene: 9. The CDR3 is made up of 16 amino acids. CDR1 is SGHRS, CDR2 YFSETQ, per germline. The CDR3 DNA is TGCGCCAGCAGCATCATACAGGGGGCTCGGCAAGAGACCCAGTACTTC. It is translated as CASSIIQGARQETQYF.

The sample holds a few counts of this clonotype. This chain links TRBV12-2 with TRBJ2-7; no DNA check was done on the table's D call, TRBD1. TRBV12-2 is a recognized pseudogene. The CDR3 is made up of 12 amino acids. CDR3 sequence: CASRPRYYEQYF. The CDR3 coding sequence is TGTGCAAGTCGCCCCCGGTACTACGAGCAGTACTTC.

At least ten counts were recorded for this clonotype. CDR3 loop: CAWSNSGGAIGEQYF. The CDR3 DNA is TGTGCCTGGAGCAATAGCGGGGGGGCGATCGGCGAGCAGTACTTC. The chain couples TRBV30 to TRBJ2-7; 11 nucleotides match TRBD2. Trimming cost V 3 bases and J 6 bases; bases outside gene matches: 10. The CDR3 consists of 15 residues. Germline V gene sequence: CDR1 GTSNPN, CDR2 SVGIG (reference sequence). The full variable domain, its missing parts supplied by reference TRBV30 and TRBJ2-7, is SQTIHQWPATLVQPVGSPLSLECTVEGTSNPNLYWYRQAAGRGLQLLFYSVGIGQISSEVPQNLSASRPQDRQFILSSKKLLLSDSGFYLCAWSNSGGAIGEQYFGPGTRLTVT.